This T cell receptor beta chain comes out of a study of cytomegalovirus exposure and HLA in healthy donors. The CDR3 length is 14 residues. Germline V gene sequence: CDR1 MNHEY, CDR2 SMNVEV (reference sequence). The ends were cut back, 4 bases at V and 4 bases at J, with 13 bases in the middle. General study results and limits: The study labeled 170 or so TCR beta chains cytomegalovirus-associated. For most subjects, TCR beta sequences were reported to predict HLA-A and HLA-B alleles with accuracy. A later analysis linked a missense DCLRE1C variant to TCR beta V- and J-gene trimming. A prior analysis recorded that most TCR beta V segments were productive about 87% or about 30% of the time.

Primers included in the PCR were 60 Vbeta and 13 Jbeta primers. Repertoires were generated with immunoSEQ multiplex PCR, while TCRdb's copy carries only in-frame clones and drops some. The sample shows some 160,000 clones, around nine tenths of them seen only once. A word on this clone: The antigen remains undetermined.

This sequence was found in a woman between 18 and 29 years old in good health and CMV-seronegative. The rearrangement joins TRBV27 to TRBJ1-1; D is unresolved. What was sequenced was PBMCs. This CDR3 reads CASSSSLGSTEAFF. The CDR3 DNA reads TGTGCCAGCAGTTCGTCGCTTGGGAGCACTGAAGCTTTCTTT.